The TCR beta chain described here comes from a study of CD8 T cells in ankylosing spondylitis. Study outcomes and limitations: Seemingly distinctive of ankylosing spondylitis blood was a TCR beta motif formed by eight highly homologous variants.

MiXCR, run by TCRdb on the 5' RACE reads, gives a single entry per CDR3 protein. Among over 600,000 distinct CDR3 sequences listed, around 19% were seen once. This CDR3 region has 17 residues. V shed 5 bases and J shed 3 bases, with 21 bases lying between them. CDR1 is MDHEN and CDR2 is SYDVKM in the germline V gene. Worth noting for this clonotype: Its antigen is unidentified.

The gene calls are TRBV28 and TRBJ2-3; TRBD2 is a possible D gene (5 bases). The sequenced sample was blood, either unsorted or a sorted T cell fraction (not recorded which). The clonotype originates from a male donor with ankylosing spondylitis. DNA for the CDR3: TGTGCCAGCAGTCCGCGGCCGGCTAGCTACAAGACAGATACGCAGTATTTT. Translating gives CASSPRPASYKTDTQYF.